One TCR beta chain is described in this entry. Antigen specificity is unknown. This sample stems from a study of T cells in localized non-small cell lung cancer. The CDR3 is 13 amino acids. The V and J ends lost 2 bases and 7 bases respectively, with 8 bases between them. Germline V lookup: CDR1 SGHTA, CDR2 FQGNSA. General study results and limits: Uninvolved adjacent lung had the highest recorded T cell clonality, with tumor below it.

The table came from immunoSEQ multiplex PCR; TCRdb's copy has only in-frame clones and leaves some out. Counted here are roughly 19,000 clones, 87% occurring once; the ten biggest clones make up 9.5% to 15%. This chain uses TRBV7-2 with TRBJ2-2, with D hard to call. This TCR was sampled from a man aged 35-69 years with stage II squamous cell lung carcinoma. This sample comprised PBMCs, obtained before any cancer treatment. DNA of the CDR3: TGTGCCAGCAGCTTACAGCCGGGCGGGGAGCTGTTTTTT. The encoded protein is CASSLQPGGELFF.